Following are 12 T cell receptor beta chains from one sample sequenced in a study of Graves' ophthalmopathy and Graves' hyperthyroidism. Amplification of the TCR beta CDR3 regions used RNA transcripts (as template). RT-PCR was first run with HTBI primers, then multiplex PCR in a second round. In TCRdb, the multiplex PCR reads were re-called with MiXCR into one record per CDR3 protein. The profile shows about 700,000 distinct CDR3 sequences, roughly 40% of them singletons. The material sequenced was peripheral blood. Receptor source: an adult man with Graves' ophthalmopathy.

This chain connects TRBV29-1 to TRBJ2-7; D might be TRBD2 (5 bases). Germline V gene lookup returns CDR1 SQVTM and CDR2 ANQGSEA. The CDR3 runs to 11 residues. V was pared by 6 bases and J by 2 bases, with 8 bases between. The CDR3 DNA follows: TGCAGCGTCCCGGGGACCTACGAGCAGTACTTC. Protein product: CSVPGTYEQYF.

This clonotype was recorded many times. J is TRBJ1-1 and V is TRBV12-3 or TRBV12-4, with 9 bases fitting TRBD1. The CDR3 is 15 residues long. V trimming: 5 bases; J trimming: 5 bases; junction bases outside the gene matches: 9. CDR3 in DNA: TGTGCCAGCAGTCCAAAGACAGGGGGATCGACTGAAGCTTTCTTT. It yields the protein CASSPKTGGSTEAFF.

Concerning this clonotype: This could be a read error, since a much larger clone is one nucleotide away. The rearrangement links TRBV11-2 to TRBJ2-7; 8 bases line up with TRBD1. Germline values: CDR1 SGHAT, CDR2 FQNNGV. The CDR3 sequence is 15 residues long. CDR3 nucleotide sequence: TGTGCCGGCAGCCCAGGGACAGGACGACCCTACGAGCAGTACTTC. It codes for CAGSPGTGRPYEQYF. The full variable domain, rest sourced from reference TRBV11-2 and TRBJ2-7, is EAGVAQSPRYKIIEKRQSVAFWCNPISGHATLYWYQQILGQGPKLLIQFQNNGVVDDSQLPKDRFSAERLKGVDSTLKIQPAKLEDSAVYLCAGSPGTGRPYEQYFGPGTRLTVT.

The chain recombines TRBV10-3 with TRBJ2-6; maybe TRBD1 (5 bases). Germline V CDR1 and CDR2: ENHRY, SYGVKD. V shed 9 bases and J shed 1 base, with 10 bases lying between them. The CDR3 runs 14 residues. CDR3 amino acids: CAMARGSGANVLTF. DNA for the CDR3: TGTGCCATGGCAAGGGGATCTGGGGCCAACGTCCTGACTTTC.

This clonotype was recorded many times. The V and J genes are TRBV2 and TRBJ2-7, with 8 bases lining up with TRBD2. The germline gives CDR1 SNHLY, CDR2 FYNNEI. V dropped 6 bases and J dropped 5; count of bases not matched to a gene: 9. The CDR3 is 14 residues long. The CDR3 spells CASRKRGIFNEQYF. CDR3 DNA sequence: TGTGCCAGCAGGAAGCGGGGGATCTTCAACGAGCAGTACTTC.

This clonotype occurred once. This sequence joins TRBV7-9 and TRBJ1-4; D possibly corresponds to TRBD1 (5 bases). This CDR3 comprises 16 residues. The ends were cut back, 5 bases at V and 7 bases at J, with 20 bases in the middle. CDR1 and CDR2 (germline): SEHNR, FQNEAQ (reference sequence). CDR3 sequence (DNA): TGTGCCAGCAGCGCAGCAGACGGGGGTGAGAGTGAAAAACTGTTTTTT. Protein sequence: CASSAADGGESEKLFF.

In its sample, this clonotype was seen once. No conserved phenylalanine or tryptophan is present at the end of the CDR3, so a read error is the likely explanation. This rearrangement joins TRBV10-2 to TRBJ1-2; the D is unclear. Germline loops: CDR1 WSHSY, CDR2 SAAADI. The CDR3 runs 12 residues. The CDR3 DNA sequence: TGTGCCAGCAGGACCGGGTCCTCGGGCTACACCATC. Translated, it gives CASRTGSSGYTI.

The chain links TRBV24-1 to TRBJ2-5; no clear D gene. V dropped 9 bases and J dropped 0 bases, with 4 bases sitting between them. The V gene's germline CDR1 is KGHDR and CDR2 SFDVKD. This CDR3 contains 11 residues. The CDR3 DNA sequence: TGTGCCACCGGCAACCAAGAGACCCAGTACTTC. Protein product: CATGNQETQYF.

V usage is TRBV6-5 and J usage is TRBJ2-7; D gene unclear. Germline CDR1 is MNHEY and CDR2 is SVGAGI. The CDR3 runs to 13 residues. The ends were cut back, 5 bases at V and 4 bases at J, with 12 bases in the middle. The CDR3 reads CASSTDEAYEQYF. Written as DNA, the CDR3 is TGTGCCAGCAGTACGGATGAAGCATACGAGCAGTACTTC.

Only a few counts were recorded for this clonotype. DNA of the CDR3: TGTGCCAGCAGCTTAGAAACCGAAAAACTGTTTTTT. Residues: CASSLETEKLFF. V is TRBV7-9 and J is TRBJ1-4; D not certain. The CDR3 is made up of 12 amino acids. CDR1 and CDR2 (germline): SEHNR, FQNEAQ (reference sequence). V was clipped by 1 base and J by 8 bases, with 5 bases between them.

The table lists this clonotype with a few counts. The chain links TRBV7-9 to TRBJ2-7; 13 bases match TRBD2. V lost 1 base to trimming and J lost 1 base; unmatched junction nucleotides: 4. The CDR3 contains 17 residues. Per germline, CDR1 SEHNR and CDR2 FQNEAQ (reference sequence). The CDR3 bases are TGTGCCAGCAGCTTAGTAGTGGGACTAGCGGGATCCTACGAGCAGTACTTC. This gives the protein CASSLVVGLAGSYEQYF.

This clonotype has a count of ten or more. The chain uses TRBV7-3 and TRBJ1-2; 7 nucleotides match TRBD1. Per the germline V gene, CDR1 is SGHTA and CDR2 is FQGTGA. After removal of 4 bases from V and 7 bases from J, the junction contained 6 bases not matched to a gene. The CDR3 is made up of 13 amino acids. The CDR3 DNA is TGTGCCAGCAGCTCGCCGGGACAGCGTGGCTACACCTTC. It is translated as CASSSPGQRGYTF.